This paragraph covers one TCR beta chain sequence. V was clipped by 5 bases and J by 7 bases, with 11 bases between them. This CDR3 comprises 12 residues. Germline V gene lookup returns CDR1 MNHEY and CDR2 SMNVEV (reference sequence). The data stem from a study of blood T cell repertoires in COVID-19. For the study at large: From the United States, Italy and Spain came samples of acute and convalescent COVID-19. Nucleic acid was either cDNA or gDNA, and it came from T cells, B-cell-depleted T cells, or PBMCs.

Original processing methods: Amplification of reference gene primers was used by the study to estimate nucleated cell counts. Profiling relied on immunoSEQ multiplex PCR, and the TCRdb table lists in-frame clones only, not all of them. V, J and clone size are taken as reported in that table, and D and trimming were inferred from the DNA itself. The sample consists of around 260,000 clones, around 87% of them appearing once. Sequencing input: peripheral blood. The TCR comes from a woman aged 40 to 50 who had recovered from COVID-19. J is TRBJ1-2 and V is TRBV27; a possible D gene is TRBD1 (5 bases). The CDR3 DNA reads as TGTGCCAGCAGTCTACCAGGGTCTGGCTACACCTTC. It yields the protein CASSLPGSGYTF.